This T cell receptor beta chain was recovered during a study of response to subunit inactivated influenza vaccine. Study findings and constraints: New T cells are recruited in small numbers by each seasonal influenza vaccination, according to the authors' suggestion.

A few counts support this clonotype. Its antigen remains unknown. Via MiXCR, TCRdb re-called the RT-PCR reads, giving one row per CDR3 protein. The table lists fewer than 200,000 distinct CDR3 sequences, about 9% of them singletons, with roughly a tenth in the top ten. V shed 0 bases and J shed 5 bases, with 18 bases lying between them. The CDR3 runs to 16 residues. Germline V lookup: CDR1 DFQATT, CDR2 SNEGSKA (reference sequence). The gene calls are TRBV20-1 and TRBJ2-3; D might be TRBD1 (5 bases). The sequenced sample was non-naive T cells sorted from PBMCs, obtained on the day of vaccination. The source is a man in his fifties or sixties who received an inactivated influenza vaccine. DNA of the CDR3: TGCAGTGCTAGAGATCAGCGAAAGGGGATGGGAGATACGCAGTATTTT. It specifies CSARDQRKGMGDTQYF.